This entry lists 5 T cell receptor beta chains sequenced from one sample in a study of T cell repertoires in cytomegalovirus infection. The antigens these receptors bind are not known. TCRdb called the reads again in MiXCR, with one record for every CDR3 protein. The sample includes some 150,000 distinct CDR3 sequences, roughly 32% of them seen just once. The sample in question was CD8+ T cells from cultured PBMCs, obtained from culture after CMV antigen stimulation. The receptors come from a human donor in good health (CMV status not recorded). Some clones in this sample may be carry-over from other donors' samples.

The chain combines TRBV19 with TRBJ2-1, with a weak D call TRBD2 (5 bases). The CDR3 is 15 residues long. V was shortened by 3 bases and J by 3 bases, with 12 bases between the two germline ends. Per germline, CDR1 LNHDA and CDR2 SQIVND (reference sequence). This CDR3 reads CASSISPGLYNEQFF. Here the CDR3 DNA reads TGTGCCAGTAGTATCTCTCCAGGACTCTACAATGAGCAGTTCTTC. The full variable domain, in which reference TRBV19 and TRBJ2-1 provide the parts outside the CDR3, is DGGITQSPKYLFRKEGQNVTLSCEQNLNHDAMYWYRQDPGQGLRLIYYSQIVNDFQKGDIAEGYSVSREKKESFPLTVTSAQKNPTAFYLCASSISPGLYNEQFFGPGTRLTVL.

This sequence joins TRBV20-1 and TRBJ2-5; 12 bases are a match to TRBD2. The junction had 5 bases not matched to a gene; V was cut back by 2 bases and J by 1 base. This CDR3 has 16 residues. CDR1 is DFQATT and CDR2 is SNEGSKA in the germline V gene (reference sequence). The CDR3 DNA reads as TGCAGTGCTAGACCAACTAGCGGGGGGCCCCAAGAGACCCAGTACTTC. This translates into CSARPTSGGPQETQYF.

The chain employs TRBV9 and TRBJ2-7, with TRBD2 matching 7 bases. Germline assignment: CDR1 SGDLS and CDR2 YYNGEE. The CDR3 has 15 amino acids. The ends lost 2 bases at V and 2 bases at J; junction bases unmatched: 7. The CDR3 here is CASSVSGAFTYEQYF. The CDR3 DNA sequence: TGTGCCAGCAGCGTCAGCGGGGCGTTTACCTACGAGCAGTACTTC.

This chain connects TRBV5-4 to TRBJ2-1, with unresolved D. This CDR3 has 15 amino acids. V lost 5 bases and J 0 bases, leaving 12 bases between the germline ends. Germline CDR1 is SGHNT and CDR2 is YYREEE (reference sequence). The CDR3 nucleotides are TGTGCCAGCAGTCCTACTCGAAGCTCCTACAATGAGCAGTTCTTC. Translating gives CASSPTRSSYNEQFF. The whole variable domain, remainder taken from reference TRBV5-4 and TRBJ2-1, is ETGVTQSPTHLIKTRGQQVTLRCSSQSGHNTVSWYQQALGQGPQFIFQYYREEENGRGNFPPRFSGLQFPNYSSELNVNALELDDSALYLCASSPTRSSYNEQFFGPGTRLTVL.

The chain uses TRBV5-4 and TRBJ2-7; 8 bases are a match to TRBD2. Germline CDR1 reads SGHNT; CDR2 reads YYREEE (reference sequence). The CDR3 runs to 15 residues. The V and J ends lost 1 base and 0 bases, in that order; junction bases with no gene match: 3. In DNA form, the CDR3 reads TGTGCCAGCAGCTTGAGCGGGGGTAACTCCTACGAGCAGTACTTC. Its protein product is CASSLSGGNSYEQYF.